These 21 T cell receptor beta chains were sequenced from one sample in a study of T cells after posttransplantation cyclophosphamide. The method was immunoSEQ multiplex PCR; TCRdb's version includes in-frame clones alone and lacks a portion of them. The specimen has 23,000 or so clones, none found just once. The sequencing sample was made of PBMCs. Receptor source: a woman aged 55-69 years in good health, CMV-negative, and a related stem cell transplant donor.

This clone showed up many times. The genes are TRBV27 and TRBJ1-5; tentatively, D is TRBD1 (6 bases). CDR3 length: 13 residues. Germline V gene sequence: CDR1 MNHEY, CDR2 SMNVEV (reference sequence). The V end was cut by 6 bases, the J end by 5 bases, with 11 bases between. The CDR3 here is CASSRNRDQPQHF. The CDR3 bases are TGTGCCAGCAGCCGGAACAGGGATCAGCCCCAGCATTTT.

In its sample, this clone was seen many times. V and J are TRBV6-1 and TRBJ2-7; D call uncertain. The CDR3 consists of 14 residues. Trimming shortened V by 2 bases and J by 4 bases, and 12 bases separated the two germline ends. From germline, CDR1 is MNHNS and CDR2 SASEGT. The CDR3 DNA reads TGTGCCAGCAGTGAATTTGGTGTGACTTACGAGCAGTACTTC. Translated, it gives CASSEFGVTYEQYF.

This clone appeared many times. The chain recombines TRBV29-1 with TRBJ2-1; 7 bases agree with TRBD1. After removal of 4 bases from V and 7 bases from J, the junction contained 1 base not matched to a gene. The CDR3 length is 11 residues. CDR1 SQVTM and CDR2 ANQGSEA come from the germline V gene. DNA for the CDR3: TGCAGCGTTGCCAGGGGGAATGAGCAGTTCTTC. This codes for CSVARGNEQFF.

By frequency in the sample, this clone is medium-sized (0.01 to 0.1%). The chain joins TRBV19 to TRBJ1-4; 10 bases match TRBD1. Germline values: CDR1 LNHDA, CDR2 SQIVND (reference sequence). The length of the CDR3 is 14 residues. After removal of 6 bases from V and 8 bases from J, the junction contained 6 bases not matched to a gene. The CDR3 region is CASSRDRGSEKLFF. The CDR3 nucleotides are TGTGCCAGTAGCCGGGACAGGGGCTCGGAAAAACTGTTTTTT. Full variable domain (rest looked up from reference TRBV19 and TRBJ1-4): DGGITQSPKYLFRKEGQNVTLSCEQNLNHDAMYWYRQDPGQGLRLIYYSQIVNDFQKGDIAEGYSVSREKKESFPLTVTSAQKNPTAFYLCASSRDRGSEKLFFGSGTQLSVL.

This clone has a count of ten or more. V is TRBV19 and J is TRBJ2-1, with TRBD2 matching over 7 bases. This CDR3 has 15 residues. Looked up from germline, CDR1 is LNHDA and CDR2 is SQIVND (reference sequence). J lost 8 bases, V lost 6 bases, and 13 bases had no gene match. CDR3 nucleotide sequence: TGTGCCAGTAGCCCCCGGGACTATGAGGCGGATGAGCAGTTCTTC. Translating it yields CASSPRDYEADEQFF.

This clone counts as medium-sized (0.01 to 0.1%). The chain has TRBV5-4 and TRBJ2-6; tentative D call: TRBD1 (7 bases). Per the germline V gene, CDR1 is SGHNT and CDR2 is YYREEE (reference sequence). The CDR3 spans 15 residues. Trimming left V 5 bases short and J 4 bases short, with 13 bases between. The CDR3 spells CASRGGQSGANVLTF. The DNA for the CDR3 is TGTGCCAGCAGGGGGGGACAGTCCGGGGCCAACGTCCTGACTTTC. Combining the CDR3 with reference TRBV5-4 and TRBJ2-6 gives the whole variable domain ETGVTQSPTHLIKTRGQQVTLRCSSQSGHNTVSWYQQALGQGPQFIFQYYREEENGRGNFPPRFSGLQFPNYSSELNVNALELDDSALYLCASRGGQSGANVLTFGAGSRLTVL.

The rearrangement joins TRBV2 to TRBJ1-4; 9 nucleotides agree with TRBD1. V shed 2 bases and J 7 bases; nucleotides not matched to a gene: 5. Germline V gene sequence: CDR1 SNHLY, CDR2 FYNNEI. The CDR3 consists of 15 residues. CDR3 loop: CASSENGQGFEKLFF. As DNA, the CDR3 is TGTGCCAGCAGTGAAAATGGACAGGGGTTTGAAAAACTGTTTTTT.

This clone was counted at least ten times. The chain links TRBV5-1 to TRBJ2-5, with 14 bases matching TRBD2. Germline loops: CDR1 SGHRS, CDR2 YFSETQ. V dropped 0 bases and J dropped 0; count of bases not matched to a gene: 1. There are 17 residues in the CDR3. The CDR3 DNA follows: TGCGCCAGCAGCTTGGGGGGACTAGCGGGGGACCAAGAGACCCAGTACTTC. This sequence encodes CASSLGGLAGDQETQYF. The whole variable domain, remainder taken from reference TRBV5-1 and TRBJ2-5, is KAGVTQTPRYLIKTRGQQVTLSCSPISGHRSVSWYQQTPGQGLQFLFEYFSETQRNKGNFPGRFSGRQFSNSRSEMNVSTLELGDSALYLCASSLGGLAGDQETQYFGPGTRLLVL.

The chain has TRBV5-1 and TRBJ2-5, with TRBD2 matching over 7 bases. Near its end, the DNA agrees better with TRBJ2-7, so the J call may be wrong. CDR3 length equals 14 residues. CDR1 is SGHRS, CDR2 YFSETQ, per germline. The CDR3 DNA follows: TGCGCCAGCAGCTTCACTGGGGAGGGGTACGAGCAGTACTTC. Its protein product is CASSFTGEGYEQYF.

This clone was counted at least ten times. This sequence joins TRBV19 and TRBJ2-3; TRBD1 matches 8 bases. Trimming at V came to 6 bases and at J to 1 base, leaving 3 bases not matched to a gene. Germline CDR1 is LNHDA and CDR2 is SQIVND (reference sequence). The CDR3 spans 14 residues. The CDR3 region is CASRSGQGTDTQYF. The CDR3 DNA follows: TGTGCCAGTAGATCGGGACAGGGCACAGATACGCAGTATTTT.

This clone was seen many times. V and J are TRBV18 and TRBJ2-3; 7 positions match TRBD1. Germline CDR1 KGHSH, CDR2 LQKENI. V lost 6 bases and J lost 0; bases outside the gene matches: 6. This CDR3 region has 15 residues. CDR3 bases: TGTGCCAGCTCCTTTAGACAGGGTAGCACAGATACGCAGTATTTT. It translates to CASSFRQGSTDTQYF.

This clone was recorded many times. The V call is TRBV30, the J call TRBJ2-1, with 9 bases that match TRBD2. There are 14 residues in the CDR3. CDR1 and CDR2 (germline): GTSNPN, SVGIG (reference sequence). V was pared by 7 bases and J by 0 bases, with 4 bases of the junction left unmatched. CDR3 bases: TGTGCCTCCAAGACTAGCGGCTCCTACAATGAGCAGTTCTTC. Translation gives CASKTSGSYNEQFF.

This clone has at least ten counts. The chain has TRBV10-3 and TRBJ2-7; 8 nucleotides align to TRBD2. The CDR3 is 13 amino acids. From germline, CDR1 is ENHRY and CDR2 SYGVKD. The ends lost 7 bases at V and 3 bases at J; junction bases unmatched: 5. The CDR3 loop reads CAINAGGNYEQYF. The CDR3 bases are TGTGCCATCAATGCGGGAGGAAACTACGAGCAGTACTTC.

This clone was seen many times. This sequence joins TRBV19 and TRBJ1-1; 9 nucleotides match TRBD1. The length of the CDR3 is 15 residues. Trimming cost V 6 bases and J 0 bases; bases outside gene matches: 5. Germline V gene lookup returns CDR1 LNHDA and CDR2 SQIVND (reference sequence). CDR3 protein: CASRRDRAMNTEAFF. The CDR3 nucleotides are TGTGCCAGTAGGAGGGACAGGGCTATGAACACTGAAGCTTTCTTT. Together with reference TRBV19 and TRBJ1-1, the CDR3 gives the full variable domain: DGGITQSPKYLFRKEGQNVTLSCEQNLNHDAMYWYRQDPGQGLRLIYYSQIVNDFQKGDIAEGYSVSREKKESFPLTVTSAQKNPTAFYLCASRRDRAMNTEAFFGQGTRLTVV.

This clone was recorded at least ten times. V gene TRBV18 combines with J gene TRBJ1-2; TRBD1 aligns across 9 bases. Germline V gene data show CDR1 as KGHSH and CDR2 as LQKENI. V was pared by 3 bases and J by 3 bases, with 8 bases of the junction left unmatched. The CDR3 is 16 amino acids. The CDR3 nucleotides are TGTGCCAGCTCACCTGCCTCCGGGACAGGGTACTATGGCTACACCTTC. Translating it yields CASSPASGTGYYGYTF.

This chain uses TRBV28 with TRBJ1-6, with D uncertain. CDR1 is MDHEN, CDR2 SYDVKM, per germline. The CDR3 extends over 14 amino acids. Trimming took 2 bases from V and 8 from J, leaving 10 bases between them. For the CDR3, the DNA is TGTGCCAGCAGTTTAGGACCCGGGGATTCACCCCTCCACTTT. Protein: CASSLGPGDSPLHF.

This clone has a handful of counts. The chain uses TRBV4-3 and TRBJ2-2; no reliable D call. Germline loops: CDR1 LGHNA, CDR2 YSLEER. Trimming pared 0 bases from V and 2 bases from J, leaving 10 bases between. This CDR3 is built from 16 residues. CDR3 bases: TGCGCCAGCAGCCAAGATTTCGGAGCTAACACCGGGGAGCTGTTTTTT. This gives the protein CASSQDFGANTGELFF.

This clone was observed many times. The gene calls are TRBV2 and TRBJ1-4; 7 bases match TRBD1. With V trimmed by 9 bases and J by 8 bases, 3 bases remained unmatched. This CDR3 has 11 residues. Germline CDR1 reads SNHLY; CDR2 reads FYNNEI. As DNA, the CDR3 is TGTGCCAGAGGGACAGCCGAAAAACTGTTTTTT. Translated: CARGTAEKLFF.

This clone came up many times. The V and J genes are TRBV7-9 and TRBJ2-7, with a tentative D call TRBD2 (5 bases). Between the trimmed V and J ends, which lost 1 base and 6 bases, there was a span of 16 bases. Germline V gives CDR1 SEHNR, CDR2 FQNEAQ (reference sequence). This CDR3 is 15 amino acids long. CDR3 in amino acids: CASSLVSGLRGEQYF. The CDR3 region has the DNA TGTGCCAGCAGCTTAGTATCAGGCCTCCGGGGCGAGCAGTACTTC.

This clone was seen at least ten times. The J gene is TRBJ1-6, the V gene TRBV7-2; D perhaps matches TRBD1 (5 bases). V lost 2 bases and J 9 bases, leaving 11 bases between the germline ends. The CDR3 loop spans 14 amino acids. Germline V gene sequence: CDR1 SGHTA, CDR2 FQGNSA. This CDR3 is CASSLQGGSSPLHF. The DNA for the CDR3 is TGTGCCAGCAGCTTACAGGGAGGGAGTTCACCCCTCCACTTT.

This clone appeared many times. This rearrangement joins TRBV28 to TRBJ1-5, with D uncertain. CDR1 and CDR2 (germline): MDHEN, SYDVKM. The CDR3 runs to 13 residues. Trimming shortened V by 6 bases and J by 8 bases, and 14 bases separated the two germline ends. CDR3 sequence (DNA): TGTGCCAGCAGCTTCCAAATCGGGGAGCCCCAGCATTTT. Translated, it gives CASSFQIGEPQHF.